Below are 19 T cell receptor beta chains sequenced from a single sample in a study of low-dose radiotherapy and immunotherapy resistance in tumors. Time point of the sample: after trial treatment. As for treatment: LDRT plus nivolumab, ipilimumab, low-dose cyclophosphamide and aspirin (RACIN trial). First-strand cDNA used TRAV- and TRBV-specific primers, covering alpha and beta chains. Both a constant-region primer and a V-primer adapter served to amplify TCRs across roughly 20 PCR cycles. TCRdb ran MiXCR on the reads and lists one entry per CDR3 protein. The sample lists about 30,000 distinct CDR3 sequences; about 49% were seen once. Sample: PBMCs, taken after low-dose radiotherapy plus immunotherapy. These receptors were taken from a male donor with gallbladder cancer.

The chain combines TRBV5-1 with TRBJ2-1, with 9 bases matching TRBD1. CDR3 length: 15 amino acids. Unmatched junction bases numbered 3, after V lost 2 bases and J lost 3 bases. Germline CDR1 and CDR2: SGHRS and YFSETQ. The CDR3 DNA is TGCGCCAGCAGCTTATCGACAGGGGGCTACAATGAGCAGTTCTTC. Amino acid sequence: CASSLSTGGYNEQFF. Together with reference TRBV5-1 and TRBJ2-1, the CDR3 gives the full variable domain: KAGVTQTPRYLIKTRGQQVTLSCSPISGHRSVSWYQQTPGQGLQFLFEYFSETQRNKGNFPGRFSGRQFSNSRSEMNVSTLELGDSALYLCASSLSTGGYNEQFFGPGTRLTVL.

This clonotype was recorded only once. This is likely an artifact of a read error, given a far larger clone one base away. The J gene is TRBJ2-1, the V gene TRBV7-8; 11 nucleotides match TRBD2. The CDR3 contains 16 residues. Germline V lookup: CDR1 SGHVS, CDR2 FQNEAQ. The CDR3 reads CASSTYSGRDHNEQFF. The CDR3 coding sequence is TGCGCCAGCAGCACCTATAGCGGGAGGGACCACAATGAGCAGTTCTTC.

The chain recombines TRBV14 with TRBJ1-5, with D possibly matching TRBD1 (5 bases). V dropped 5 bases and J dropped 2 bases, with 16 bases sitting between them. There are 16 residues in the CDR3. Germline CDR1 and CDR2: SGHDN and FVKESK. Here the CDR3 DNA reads TGTGCCAGCAGCTCTGGTGGGGCGCCGGGCAATCAGCCCCAGCATTTT. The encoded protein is CASSSGGAPGNQPQHF.

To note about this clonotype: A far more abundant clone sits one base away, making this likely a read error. The CDR3 bases are TGTGCCAGCAGTGAAGGCAGAGGATACGGTGAGCAGTACTTC. It is translated as CASSEGRGYGEQYF. The gene calls are TRBV6-2 or TRBV6-3 and TRBJ2-7, with unresolved D. This CDR3 has 14 residues. CDR1 is MNHEY, CDR2 SVGEGT, per germline. The ends were cut back, 5 bases at V and 7 bases at J, with 18 bases in the middle.

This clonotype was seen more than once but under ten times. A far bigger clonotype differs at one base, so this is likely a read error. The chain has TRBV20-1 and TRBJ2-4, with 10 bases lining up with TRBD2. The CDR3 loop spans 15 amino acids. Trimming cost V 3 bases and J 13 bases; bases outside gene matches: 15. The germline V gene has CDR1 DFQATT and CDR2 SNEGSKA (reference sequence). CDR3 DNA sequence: TGCAGTGCTAGCCCCAGCGGGGGGGCGGGGAATGAGCAGTACTTC. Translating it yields CSASPSGGAGNEQYF.

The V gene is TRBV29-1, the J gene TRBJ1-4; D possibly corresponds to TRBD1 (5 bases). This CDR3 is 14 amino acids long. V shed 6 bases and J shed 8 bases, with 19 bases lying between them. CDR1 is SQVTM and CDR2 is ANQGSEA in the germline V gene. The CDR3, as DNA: TGCAGCGTGCCATTCCCCGGGACTGAGGAAAAACTGTTTTTT. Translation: CSVPFPGTEEKLFF.

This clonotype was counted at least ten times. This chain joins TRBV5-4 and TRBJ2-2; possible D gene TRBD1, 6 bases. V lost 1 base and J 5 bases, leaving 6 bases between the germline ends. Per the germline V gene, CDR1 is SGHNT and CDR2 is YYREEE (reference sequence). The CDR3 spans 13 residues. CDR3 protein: CASSLTGTGELFF. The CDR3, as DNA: TGTGCCAGCAGCTTGACAGGGACCGGGGAGCTGTTTTTT.

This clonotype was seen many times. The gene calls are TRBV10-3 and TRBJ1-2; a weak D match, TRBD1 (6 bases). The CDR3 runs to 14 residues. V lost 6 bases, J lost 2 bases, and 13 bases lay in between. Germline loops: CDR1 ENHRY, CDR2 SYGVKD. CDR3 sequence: CAISPVGGNYGYTF. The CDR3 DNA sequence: TGTGCCATCAGCCCCGTAGGGGGGAACTATGGCTACACCTTC.

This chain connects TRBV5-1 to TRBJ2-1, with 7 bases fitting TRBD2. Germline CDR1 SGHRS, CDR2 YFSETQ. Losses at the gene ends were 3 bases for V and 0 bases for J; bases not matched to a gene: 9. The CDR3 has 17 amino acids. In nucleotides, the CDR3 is TGCGCCAGCAGCTCGTCCGGGACTACAAGCTCCTACAATGAGCAGTTCTTC. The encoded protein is CASSSSGTTSSYNEQFF.

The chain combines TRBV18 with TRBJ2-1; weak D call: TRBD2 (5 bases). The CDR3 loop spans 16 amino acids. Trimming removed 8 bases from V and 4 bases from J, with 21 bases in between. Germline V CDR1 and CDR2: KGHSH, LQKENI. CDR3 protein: CASANPGAARYNEQFF. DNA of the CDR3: TGTGCCAGCGCAAACCCAGGAGCGGCCCGATACAATGAGCAGTTCTTC.

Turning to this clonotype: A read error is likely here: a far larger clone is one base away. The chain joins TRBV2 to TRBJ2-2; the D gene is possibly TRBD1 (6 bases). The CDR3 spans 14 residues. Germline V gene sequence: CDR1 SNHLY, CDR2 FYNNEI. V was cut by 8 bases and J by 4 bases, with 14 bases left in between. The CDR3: CASRTEGGTGELFF. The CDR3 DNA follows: TGTGCCAGCCGGACAGAGGGCGGCACCGGGGAGCTGTTTTTT.

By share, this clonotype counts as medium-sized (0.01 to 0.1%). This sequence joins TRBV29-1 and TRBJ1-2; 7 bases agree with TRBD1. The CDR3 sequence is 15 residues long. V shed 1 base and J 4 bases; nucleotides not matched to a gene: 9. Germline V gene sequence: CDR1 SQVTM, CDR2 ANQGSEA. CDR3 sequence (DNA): TGCAGCGTTGAAGGATCGGACAGGCGCCGCTATGGCTACACCTTC. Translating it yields CSVEGSDRRRYGYTF.

The CDR3 spells CASSEGYRAEQYF. The CDR3 DNA is TGTGCCAGCAGTGAAGGGTACAGGGCAGAGCAGTACTTC. The chain links TRBV6-2 or TRBV6-3 to TRBJ2-7; D perhaps matches TRBD1 (6 bases). Trimming stripped 5 bases from V and 7 bases from J, with 15 bases between. CDR1 is MNHEY, CDR2 SVGEGT, per germline. The CDR3 spans 13 residues.

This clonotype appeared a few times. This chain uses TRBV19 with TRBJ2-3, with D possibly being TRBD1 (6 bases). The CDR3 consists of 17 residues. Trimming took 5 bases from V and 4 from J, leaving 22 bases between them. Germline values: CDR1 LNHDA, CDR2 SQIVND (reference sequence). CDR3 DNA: TGTGCCAGTAGTCCGAGGATACAGGGTCAGGGACCAGATACGCAGTATTTT. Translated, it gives CASSPRIQGQGPDTQYF. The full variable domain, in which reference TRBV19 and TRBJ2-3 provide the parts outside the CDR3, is DGGITQSPKYLFRKEGQNVTLSCEQNLNHDAMYWYRQDPGQGLRLIYYSQIVNDFQKGDIAEGYSVSREKKESFPLTVTSAQKNPTAFYLCASSPRIQGQGPDTQYFGPGTRLTVL.

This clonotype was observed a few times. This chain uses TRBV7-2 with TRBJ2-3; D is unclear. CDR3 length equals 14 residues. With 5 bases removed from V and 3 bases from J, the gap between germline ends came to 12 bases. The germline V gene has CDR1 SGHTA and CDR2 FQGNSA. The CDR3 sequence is CASSPLSFTDTQYF. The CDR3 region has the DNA TGTGCCAGCAGCCCCCTGTCATTTACAGATACGCAGTATTTT.

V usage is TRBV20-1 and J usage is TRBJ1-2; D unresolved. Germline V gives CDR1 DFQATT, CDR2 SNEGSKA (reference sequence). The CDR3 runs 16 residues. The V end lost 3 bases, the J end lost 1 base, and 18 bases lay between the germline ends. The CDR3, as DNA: TGCAGTGCTAGCTTATTGGCGGGAAGTAGTAACTATGGCTACACCTTC. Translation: CSASLLAGSSNYGYTF.

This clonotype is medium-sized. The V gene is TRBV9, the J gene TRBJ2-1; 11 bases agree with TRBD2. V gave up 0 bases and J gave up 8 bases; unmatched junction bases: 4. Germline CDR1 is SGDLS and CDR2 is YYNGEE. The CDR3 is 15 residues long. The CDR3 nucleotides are TGTGCCAGCAGCGTAGTACTAGCGGGAGTTCATGAGCAGTTCTTC. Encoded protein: CASSVVLAGVHEQFF. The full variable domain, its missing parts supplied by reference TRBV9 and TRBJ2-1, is DSGVTQTPKHLITATGQRVTLRCSPRSGDLSVYWYQQSLDQGLQFLIQYYNGEERAKGNILERFSAQQFPDLHSELNLSSLELGDSALYFCASSVVLAGVHEQFFGPGTRLTVL.

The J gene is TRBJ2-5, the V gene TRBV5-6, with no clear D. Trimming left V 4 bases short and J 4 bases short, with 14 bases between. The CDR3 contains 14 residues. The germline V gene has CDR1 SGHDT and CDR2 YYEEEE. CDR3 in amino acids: CASSNPSSGETQYF. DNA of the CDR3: TGTGCCAGCAGCAATCCGTCCTCAGGAGAGACCCAGTACTTC.

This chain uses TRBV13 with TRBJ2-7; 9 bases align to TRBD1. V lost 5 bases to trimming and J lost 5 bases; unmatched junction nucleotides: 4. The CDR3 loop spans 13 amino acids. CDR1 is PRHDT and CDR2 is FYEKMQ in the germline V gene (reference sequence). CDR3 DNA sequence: TGTGCCAGCAGCCGGACAGGGGAGGACGAGCAGTACTTC. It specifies CASSRTGEDEQYF.